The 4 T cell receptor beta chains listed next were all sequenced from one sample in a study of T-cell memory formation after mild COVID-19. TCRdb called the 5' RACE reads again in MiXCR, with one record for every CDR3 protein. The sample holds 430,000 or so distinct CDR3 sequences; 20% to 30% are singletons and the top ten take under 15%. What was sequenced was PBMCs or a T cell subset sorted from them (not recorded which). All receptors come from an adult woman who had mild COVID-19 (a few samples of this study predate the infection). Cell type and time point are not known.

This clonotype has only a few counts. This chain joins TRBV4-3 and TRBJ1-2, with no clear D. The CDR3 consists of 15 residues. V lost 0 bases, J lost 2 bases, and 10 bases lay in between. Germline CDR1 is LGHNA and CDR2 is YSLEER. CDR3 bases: TGCGCCAGCAGCCAAGAGGGAGCCCTGAACTATGGCTACACCTTC. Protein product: CASSQEGALNYGYTF.

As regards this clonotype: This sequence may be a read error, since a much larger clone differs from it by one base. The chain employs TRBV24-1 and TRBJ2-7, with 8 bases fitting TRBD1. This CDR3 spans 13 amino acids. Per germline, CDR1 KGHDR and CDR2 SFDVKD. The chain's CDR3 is CAPSDRQGSEQYF. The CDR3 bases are TGTGCCCCCAGTGACCGACAGGGGAGCGAGCAGTACTTC.

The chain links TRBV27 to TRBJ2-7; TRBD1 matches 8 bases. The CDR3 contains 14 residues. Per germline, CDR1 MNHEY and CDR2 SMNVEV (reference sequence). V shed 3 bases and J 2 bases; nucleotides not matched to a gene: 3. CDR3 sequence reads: CASSLSGGPYEQYF. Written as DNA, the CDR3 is TGTGCCAGCAGTTTGTCAGGGGGCCCCTACGAGCAGTACTTC.

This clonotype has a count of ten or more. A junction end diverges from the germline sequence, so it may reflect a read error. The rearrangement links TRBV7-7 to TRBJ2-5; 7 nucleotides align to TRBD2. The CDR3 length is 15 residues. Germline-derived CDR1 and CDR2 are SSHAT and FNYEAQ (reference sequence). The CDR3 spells CASSLTAGVGETQYF. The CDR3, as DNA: TGTGCTAGCAGCTTAACGGCGGGGGTAGGAGAGACCCAGTACTTC.